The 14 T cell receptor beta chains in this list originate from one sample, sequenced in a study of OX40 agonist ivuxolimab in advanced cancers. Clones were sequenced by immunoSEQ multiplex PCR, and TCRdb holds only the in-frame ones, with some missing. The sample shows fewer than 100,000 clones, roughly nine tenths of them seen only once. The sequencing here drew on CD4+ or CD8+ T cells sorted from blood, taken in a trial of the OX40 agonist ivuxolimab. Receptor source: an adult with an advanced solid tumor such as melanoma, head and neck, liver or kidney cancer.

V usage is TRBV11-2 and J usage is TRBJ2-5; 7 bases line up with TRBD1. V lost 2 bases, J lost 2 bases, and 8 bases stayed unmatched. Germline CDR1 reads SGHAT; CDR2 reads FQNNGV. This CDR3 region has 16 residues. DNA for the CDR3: TGTGCCAGCAGCTTATTTAGGTGGGGACAGCAAGAGACCCAGTACTTC. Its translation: CASSLFRWGQQETQYF.

Here the CDR3 DNA reads TGCGCCAGCAGCTTACGGGCCGATCAGCCCCAGCATTTT. This encodes CASSLRADQPQHF. The chain is built from TRBV5-1 and TRBJ1-5; D unresolved. V was trimmed by 2 bases and J by 5 bases, leaving 8 bases between them. Germline V gene data show CDR1 as SGHRS and CDR2 as YFSETQ. The CDR3 totals 13 residues.

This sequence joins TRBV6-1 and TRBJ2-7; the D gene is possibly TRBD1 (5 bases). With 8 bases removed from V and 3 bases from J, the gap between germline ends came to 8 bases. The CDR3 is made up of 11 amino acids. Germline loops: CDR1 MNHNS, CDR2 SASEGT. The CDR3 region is CASGHFYEQYV. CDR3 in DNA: TGTGCCAGCGGACATTTCTACGAGCAGTACGTC.

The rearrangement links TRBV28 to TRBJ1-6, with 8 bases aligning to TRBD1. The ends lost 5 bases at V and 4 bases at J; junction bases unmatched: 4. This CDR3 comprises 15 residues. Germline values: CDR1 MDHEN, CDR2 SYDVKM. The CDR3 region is CASSPGQAYNSPLHF. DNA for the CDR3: TGTGCCAGCAGTCCGGGACAGGCTTATAATTCACCCCTCCACTTT.

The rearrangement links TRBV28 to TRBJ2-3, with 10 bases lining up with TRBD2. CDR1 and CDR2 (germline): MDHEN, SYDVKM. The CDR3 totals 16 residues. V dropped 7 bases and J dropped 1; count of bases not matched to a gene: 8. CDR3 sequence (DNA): TGTGCCAGCAAACCACTCACTAGCGGGGGCACAGATACGCAGTATTTT. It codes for CASKPLTSGGTDTQYF.

As DNA, the CDR3 is TGTGCCAGCAGTTTCGGACCGGTTTTTAGTTCACCCCTCCACTTT. Protein: CASSFGPVFSSPLHF. V gene TRBV2 combines with J gene TRBJ1-6; D is unclear. The germline CDR1 and CDR2 sequences are SNHLY and FYNNEI. Trimming left V 5 bases short and J 9 bases short, with 17 bases between. The CDR3 covers 15 residues.

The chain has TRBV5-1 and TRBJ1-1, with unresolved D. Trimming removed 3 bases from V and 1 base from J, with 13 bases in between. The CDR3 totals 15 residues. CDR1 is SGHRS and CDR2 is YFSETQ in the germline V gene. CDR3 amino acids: CASSSRSAGNTEAFF. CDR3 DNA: TGCGCCAGCAGCTCCCGATCGGCGGGGAACACTGAAGCTTTCTTT.

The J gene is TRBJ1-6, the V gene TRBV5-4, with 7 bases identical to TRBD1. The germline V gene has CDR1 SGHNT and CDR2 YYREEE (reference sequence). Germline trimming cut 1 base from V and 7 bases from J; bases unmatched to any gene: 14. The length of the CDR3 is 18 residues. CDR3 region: CASSLPPSRGQGNSPLHF. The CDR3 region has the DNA TGTGCCAGCAGCTTGCCACCATCTAGGGGGCAGGGCAATTCACCCCTCCACTTT.

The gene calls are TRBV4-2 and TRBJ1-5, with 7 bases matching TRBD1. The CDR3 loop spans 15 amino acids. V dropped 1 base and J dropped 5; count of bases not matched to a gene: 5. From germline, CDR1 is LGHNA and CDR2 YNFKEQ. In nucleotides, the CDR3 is TGTGCCAGCAGCCAAGGGGCAGGGGGTGATCAGCCCCAGCATTTT. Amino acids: CASSQGAGGDQPQHF.

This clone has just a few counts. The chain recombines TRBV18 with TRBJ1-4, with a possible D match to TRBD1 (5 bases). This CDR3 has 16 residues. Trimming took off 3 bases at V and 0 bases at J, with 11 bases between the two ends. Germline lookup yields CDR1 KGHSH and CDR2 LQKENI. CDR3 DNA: TGTGCCAGCTCACCCTTCGACAGTACAACTAATGAAAAACTGTTTTTT. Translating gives CASSPFDSTTNEKLFF.

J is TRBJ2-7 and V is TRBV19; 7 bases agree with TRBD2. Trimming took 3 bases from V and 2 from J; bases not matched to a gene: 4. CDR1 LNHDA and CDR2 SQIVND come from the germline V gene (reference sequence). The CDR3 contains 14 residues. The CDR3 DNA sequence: TGTGCCAGTAGTATCTCTAGCGGTCCCTACGAGCAGTACTTC. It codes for CASSISSGPYEQYF.

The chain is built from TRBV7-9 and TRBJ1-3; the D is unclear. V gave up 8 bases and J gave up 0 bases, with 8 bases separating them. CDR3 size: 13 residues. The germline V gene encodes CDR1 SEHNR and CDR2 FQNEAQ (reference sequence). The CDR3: CASGLHSGNTIYF. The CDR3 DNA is TGTGCCAGCGGGCTGCACTCTGGAAACACCATATATTTT.

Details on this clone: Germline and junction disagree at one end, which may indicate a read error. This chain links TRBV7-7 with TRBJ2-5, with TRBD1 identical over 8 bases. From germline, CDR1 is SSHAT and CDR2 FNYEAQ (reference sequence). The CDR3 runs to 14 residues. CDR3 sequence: CASSFSTGGETQYF. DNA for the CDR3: TGTGCTAGCAGCTTTTCCACAGGGGGAGAGACCCAGTACTTC.

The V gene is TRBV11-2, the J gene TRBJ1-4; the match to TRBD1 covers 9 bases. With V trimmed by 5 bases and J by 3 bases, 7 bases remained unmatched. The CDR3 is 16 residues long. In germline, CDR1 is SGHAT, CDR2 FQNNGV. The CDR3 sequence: CASSHYRGPANEKLFF. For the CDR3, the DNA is TGTGCCAGCAGCCATTACAGGGGGCCGGCTAATGAAAAACTGTTTTTT.